This passage covers 28 T cell receptor beta chains from one sample sequenced in a study of T cells in women clearing cervical HPV infection. Only in-frame clones appear in the TCRdb table, and some are missing; sequencing was by immunoSEQ multiplex PCR. The sample's table shows about 30,000 clones. The sequencing sample was made of blood buffy coat. These receptor sequences come from a woman between 18 and 70 years old with a cervical HPV16 infection that either progressed to CIN3+ or cleared (not recorded which).

Comment on this clone: With the read ending 3 residues before the CDR3 end, the germline J gene is used to fill in that end. V is TRBV11-3 and J is TRBJ2-7; a weak D match, TRBD2 (6 bases). The V and J ends lost 1 base and 2 bases respectively, with 9 bases between them. CDR1 and CDR2 from the germline V gene are SGHNT and YENEEA. CDR3 size: 14 residues. The CDR3: CASSLGSGPYEQYF. CDR3 DNA (partial): TGTGCCAGCAGCTTAGGCAGCGGGCCCTACGAG.

On this clone itself: The read ends 3 residues before the CDR3 terminus; that terminus is restored from the germline J gene. The chain links TRBV5-1 to TRBJ2-5, with 14 bases fitting TRBD2. The CDR3 sequence is 18 residues long. Germline trimming cut 5 bases from V and 0 bases from J; bases unmatched to any gene: 9. Per the germline V gene, CDR1 is SGHRS and CDR2 is YFSETQ. CDR3 loop: CASRPGTSGSLYQETQYF. CDR3 DNA, as far as it was read: TGCGCCAGCAGACCAGGGACTAGCGGGAGTCTATACCAAGAGACC.

Turning to this clone: Coverage ceases 3 residues before the CDR3 finishes, and the germline J gene fills in the end. This chain joins TRBV7-2 and TRBJ1-2; possibly TRBD1 for D (5 bases). The CDR3 spans 13 residues. V gave up 1 base and J gave up 4 bases, with 7 bases separating them. The germline V gene encodes CDR1 SGHTA and CDR2 FQGNSA. The CDR3 DNA, read in part, is TGTGCCAGCAGCTTAGAAGGGGCCTATGGC. Its protein is CASSLEGAYG. The whole CDR3 region reads CASSLEGAYGYTF. The full variable domain, in which reference TRBV7-2 and TRBJ1-2 provide the parts outside the CDR3, is GAGVSQSPSNKVTEKGKDVELRCDPISGHTALYWYRQSLGQGLEFLIYFQGNSAPDKSGLPSDRFSAERTGGSVSTLTIQRTQQEDSAVYLCASSLEGAYGYTFGSGTRLTVV.

As for this clone: The germline gene is not matched at one end of the junction; a read error may be the cause. The read stops 3 residues short of the end of the CDR3; the missing end is completed from the germline J gene. The V gene is TRBV6-2 or TRBV6-3, the J gene TRBJ2-3; tentatively, D is TRBD2 (6 bases). CDR1 and CDR2 (germline): MNHEY, SVGEGT. The CDR3 has 14 amino acids. The part of the CDR3 DNA that was read is TGTGCCAGCAATTACGGCGGGGTCGGGGAGACG. It encodes CASNYGGVGET. The CDR3 as a whole reads CASNYGGVGETQYF.

In regard to this clone: Read sequence stops 3 residues before the CDR3 end, and the germline J gene provides the missing end. This chain uses TRBV12-5 with TRBJ2-3; the match to TRBD1 covers 12 bases. Germline V gene data show CDR1 as LGHNT and CDR2 as FRNRAP. The CDR3 runs 16 residues. With V trimmed by 4 bases and J by 7 bases, 9 bases remained unmatched. The CDR3 spells CASGSRGQGAMNTQYF. Partial CDR3 DNA: TGTGCTAGTGGTTCGCGGGGACAGGGGGCTATGAATACG.

As to this clone: The read gets to within 3 residues of the CDR3 end, and the germline J gene fills in the rest. This chain links TRBV7-9 with TRBJ2-5; TRBD1 aligns across 8 bases. CDR3 size: 12 residues. V dropped 8 bases and J dropped 3; count of bases not matched to a gene: 2. Germline V CDR1 and CDR2: SEHNR, FQNEAQ (reference sequence). The sequenced CDR3 bases are TGTGCCAGCGGACAGGGAGAAGAGACC. Its protein is CASGQGEET. The full CDR3 reads CASGQGEETQYF.

In the case of this clone: The CDR3 goes on 3 residues after the read ends, and that part is filled in from the germline J gene. V and J are TRBV18 and TRBJ2-1, with 7 bases that match TRBD2. The CDR3 runs to 19 residues. The V segment lost 6 bases and the J segment 0 bases; nucleotides outside the gene matches: 17. Germline CDR1 and CDR2: KGHSH and LQKENI. CDR3 bases read: TGTGCCAGCTCCCCGCAGCCGCGCGGGAGAGTTAGCTCCTACAATGAG. This sequence encodes CASSPQPRGRVSSYNE. Given in full, the CDR3 is CASSPQPRGRVSSYNEQFF.

In regard to this clone: Read coverage stops 3 residues before the CDR3 terminus; the germline J gene supplies the remainder. The chain employs TRBV11-2 and TRBJ2-1, with 10 bases that match TRBD2. Germline V CDR1 and CDR2: SGHAT, FQNNGV. This CDR3 contains 13 residues. With V trimmed by 5 bases and J by 9 bases, 4 bases remained unmatched. The chain's CDR3 is CASSILAGAEQFF. The CDR3 DNA, read in part, is TGTGCCAGCAGCATTCTAGCGGGGGCTGAG.

To note about this clone: The read falls 3 residues short of the CDR3 end, and the missing part is taken from the germline J gene. The V gene is TRBV7-9, the J gene TRBJ2-3; maybe TRBD2 (6 bases). The CDR3 consists of 14 residues. Per the germline V gene, CDR1 is SEHNR and CDR2 is FQNEAQ (reference sequence). The part of the CDR3 DNA that was read is TGTGCCAGCAGCTCCGGGACTTTCGAAGAGACG. Protein product: CASSSGTFEET. The complete CDR3 sequence is CASSSGTFEETQYF. Full variable domain (remainder filled in from reference TRBV7-9 and TRBJ2-3): DTGVSQNPRHKITKRGQNVTFRCDPISEHNRLYWYRQTLGQGPEFLTYFQNEAQLEKSRLLSDRFSAERPKGSFSTLEIQRTEQGDSAMYLCASSSGTFEETQYFGPGTRLTVL.

Details on this clone: Sequencing ends 3 residues short of the CDR3 end; the germline J gene provides the rest. The V call is TRBV5-1, the J call TRBJ2-7; 9 bases are a match to TRBD2. V trimming: 0 bases; J trimming: 6 bases; junction bases outside the gene matches: 7. Germline lookup yields CDR1 SGHRS and CDR2 YFSETQ. The CDR3 length is 15 residues. The CDR3 region is CASSLGSGTSSEQYF. The sequenced part of the CDR3 DNA is TGCGCCAGCAGCTTGGGTTCTGGGACTAGCAGCGAG.

Of note for this clone: The DNA ends 3 residues before the CDR3 does, and the rest of the CDR3 is filled in from the germline J gene. V is TRBV7-3 and J is TRBJ1-2; the match to TRBD1 covers 9 bases. CDR1 is SGHTA and CDR2 is FQGTGA in the germline V gene. The J segment lost 1 base and the V segment lost 6 bases, leaving 12 bases of the junction unmatched. This CDR3 comprises 17 residues. The sequenced CDR3 bases are TGTGCCAGCAGTCGAGTAGCCGGACAGGGGTTTAACTATGGC. Residues: CASSRVAGQGFNYG. The CDR3, in full, reads CASSRVAGQGFNYGYTF.

Comment on this clone: The read ends 3 residues early relative to the CDR3; the germline J gene fills the gap. The rearrangement uses TRBV29-1 and TRBJ1-2; 7 nucleotides match TRBD1. Trimming took 0 bases from V and 4 from J; bases not matched to a gene: 2. CDR3 length: 13 amino acids. CDR1 is SQVTM and CDR2 is ANQGSEA in the germline V gene. CDR3 loop: CSVEDDRAYGYTF. CDR3 bases read: TGCAGCGTTGAAGATGACAGGGCCTATGGC.

A note on this clone: Read coverage stops 3 residues before the CDR3 terminus; the germline J gene supplies the remainder. The chain has TRBV23-1 and TRBJ1-3; D perhaps matches TRBD1 (5 bases). TRBV23-1 is reported as an ORF; its role is uncertain. This CDR3 region has 16 residues. Trimming stripped 5 bases from V and 0 bases from J, with 14 bases between. The covered CDR3 bases are TGCGCCAGCAGTGGGTATACAGGTCTCTCTGGAAACACC. It specifies CASSGYTGLSGNT. The whole CDR3 reads CASSGYTGLSGNTIYF.

A note on this clone: The read ends 3 residues before the CDR3 terminus; that terminus is restored from the germline J gene. The chain employs TRBV7-9 and TRBJ1-2; no clear D gene. The CDR3 has 14 residues. Germline V gene data show CDR1 as SEHNR and CDR2 as FQNEAQ (reference sequence). The sequenced CDR3 bases are TGTGCCAGCAGCTTAGGAGTAGACACAGATACC. It yields the protein CASSLGVDTDT. In full, the CDR3 is CASSLGVDTDTYTF.

Concerning this clone itself: The DNA ends 3 residues before the CDR3 does, and the rest of the CDR3 is filled in from the germline J gene. The chain employs TRBV20-1 and TRBJ2-1; 10 bases map to TRBD2. Germline-derived CDR1 and CDR2 are DFQATT and SNEGSKA (reference sequence). J gave up 2 bases and V 2 bases, and 3 bases lay outside the gene matches. This CDR3 is 15 amino acids long. The CDR3 protein is CSARKLAGAYNEQFF. CDR3 DNA, as far as it was read: TGCAGTGCTAGAAAGCTAGCGGGGGCCTACAATGAG.

In the case of this clone: The CDR3 extends 3 residues past the end of the read, so its final part is completed from the germline J gene. V gene TRBV5-1 combines with J gene TRBJ2-3; D is unresolved. Looked up from germline, CDR1 is SGHRS and CDR2 is YFSETQ. V was pared by 4 bases and J by 4 bases, with 4 bases between. The CDR3 sequence is 11 residues long. The covered CDR3 bases are TGCGCCAGCAGCCAGGCAGATACG. Protein: CASSQADT. The full CDR3 protein reads CASSQADTQYF.

Note on this clone: The read ends 3 residues early relative to the CDR3; the germline J gene fills the gap. The chain recombines TRBV19 with TRBJ2-3, with D tentatively TRBD1 (5 bases). Germline V gene lookup returns CDR1 LNHDA and CDR2 SQIVND (reference sequence). The CDR3 is made up of 12 amino acids. The CDR3 loop reads CASSRTQETQYF. CDR3 bases read: TGTGCCAGTAGTCGGACACAAGAGACG.

About this clone: The sequence runs out 3 residues before the end of the CDR3; the remainder is reconstructed from the germline J gene. This rearrangement joins TRBV7-3 to TRBJ2-5, with D possibly matching TRBD1 (7 bases). V was pared by 5 bases and J by 2 bases, with 15 bases between. The CDR3 has 15 amino acids. Germline CDR1 SGHTA, CDR2 FQGTGA. The sequenced part of the CDR3 DNA is TGTGCCAGCAGCCCCGGCGGGACAGAGCAAGAGACC. It is translated as CASSPGGTEQET. In full, the CDR3 reads CASSPGGTEQETQYF.

Remarks on this clone: The CDR3 is cut off 3 residues early in the read; its end comes from the germline J gene. The V and J genes are TRBV30 and TRBJ2-4; TRBD1 agrees at 8 bases. Germline V gene data show CDR1 as GTSNPN and CDR2 as SVGIG (reference sequence). CDR3 size: 13 residues. The CDR3 bases that were read are TGTGCCTGGGCCGGGACAGGAGGCGAGACT. Translated: CAWAGTGGET. The CDR3 as a whole reads CAWAGTGGETQYF.

A remark on this clone: A junction end diverges from the germline sequence, so it may reflect a read error. The read ends 3 residues early relative to the CDR3; the germline J gene fills the gap. This specimen includes other DNA sequences encoding the same CDR3. The rearrangement links TRBV30 to TRBJ1-3; D remains unclear. The CDR3 is 13 residues long. Per germline, CDR1 GTSNPN and CDR2 SVGIG (reference sequence). This CDR3 reads CAWKSGWENTIYF. The CDR3 bases that were read are TGTGCCTGGAAATCGGGGTGGGAAAACACG.

Worth noting for this clone: The read is 3 residues too short to cover the CDR3 end, so that end is filled in from the germline J gene. The V call is TRBV19, the J call TRBJ2-7; D remains ambiguous. Germline CDR1 is LNHDA and CDR2 is SQIVND (reference sequence). This CDR3 is 14 amino acids long. The ends were cut back, 4 bases at V and 0 bases at J, with 10 bases in the middle. Here the CDR3 reads CASSKFFSSYEQYF. The covered CDR3 bases are TGTGCCAGTAGTAAGTTTTTTAGCTCCTACGAG.

Details on this clone: The read falls 3 residues short of the CDR3 end, and the missing part is taken from the germline J gene. V and J are TRBV19 and TRBJ2-7; D uncertain. This CDR3 comprises 12 residues. Trimming pared 4 bases from V and 3 bases from J, leaving 7 bases between. From germline, CDR1 is LNHDA and CDR2 SQIVND (reference sequence). The CDR3 spells CASSNRDYEQYF. The sequenced part of the CDR3 DNA is TGTGCCAGTAGTAACAGAGACTACGAG.

Comments on this clone: The read gets to within 3 residues of the CDR3 end, and the germline J gene fills in the rest. This rearrangement joins TRBV7-9 to TRBJ2-3; D unresolved. In germline, CDR1 is SEHNR, CDR2 FQNEAQ (reference sequence). Trimming stripped 0 bases from V and 4 bases from J, with 5 bases between. There are 13 residues in the CDR3. The CDR3 loop reads CASSLAQADTQYF. CDR3 DNA (partial): TGTGCCAGCAGCTTAGCGCAGGCAGATACG.

A word on this clone: The CDR3 goes on 3 residues after the read ends, and that part is filled in from the germline J gene. The rearrangement joins TRBV29-1 to TRBJ2-5; D may be TRBD2 (6 bases). Germline CDR1 reads SQVTM; CDR2 reads ANQGSEA. The CDR3 consists of 13 residues. Trimming took off 3 bases at V and 2 bases at J, with 10 bases between the two ends. The covered CDR3 bases are TGCAGCGTTGAGCGGGGCAAACAAGAGACC. Translated, it gives CSVERGKQET. The full CDR3 is CSVERGKQETQYF.

On this clone: The sequenced fragment ends 3 residues before the CDR3 boundary, so the rest is inferred from the germline J gene. This rearrangement joins TRBV5-5 to TRBJ1-6; the D gene is possibly TRBD1 (6 bases). Germline loops: CDR1 SGHKS, CDR2 YYEKEE (reference sequence). The CDR3 consists of 14 residues. With 0 bases removed from V and 8 bases from J, the gap between germline ends came to 9 bases. CDR3: CASSLEGEYSPLHF. The CDR3 DNA, read in part, is TGTGCCAGCAGCTTGGAGGGGGAATATTCACCC.

CDR3 region: CASSDITEAFF. CDR3 DNA, as far as it was read: TGTGCCAGCAGTGACATCACTGAA. The J gene is TRBJ1-1, the V gene TRBV2; D not resolved. The sequenced fragment ends 3 residues before the CDR3 boundary, so the rest is inferred from the germline J gene. This CDR3 contains 11 residues. Deletions cut 3 bases from V and 4 bases from J, with 3 bases between. CDR1 and CDR2 from the germline V gene are SNHLY and FYNNEI.

The sequenced CDR3 bases are TGTGCCAGCAGCTCGTGGACAGGCACAGATACG. Amino acid sequence: CASSSWTGTDT. The full CDR3 reads CASSSWTGTDTQYF. This rearrangement joins TRBV11-3 to TRBJ2-3; maybe TRBD1 (6 bases). Coverage ceases 3 residues before the CDR3 finishes, and the germline J gene fills in the end. The CDR3 runs to 14 residues. Germline lookup yields CDR1 SGHNT and CDR2 YENEEA. Trimming shortened V by 4 bases and J by 1 base, and 9 bases separated the two germline ends.

Incomplete CDR3 DNA: TGTGCCAGCAGTGAAGAACTTGGGACTGGCGCCTACGAG. Translated, it gives CASSEELGTGAYE. The CDR3, in full, reads CASSEELGTGAYEQYF. V and J are TRBV6-1 and TRBJ2-7, with a weak D call TRBD2 (6 bases). Sequencing ends 3 residues short of the CDR3 end; the germline J gene provides the rest. Trimming shortened V by 1 base and J by 2 bases, and 15 bases separated the two germline ends. This CDR3 comprises 16 residues. The germline V gene encodes CDR1 MNHNS and CDR2 SASEGT.